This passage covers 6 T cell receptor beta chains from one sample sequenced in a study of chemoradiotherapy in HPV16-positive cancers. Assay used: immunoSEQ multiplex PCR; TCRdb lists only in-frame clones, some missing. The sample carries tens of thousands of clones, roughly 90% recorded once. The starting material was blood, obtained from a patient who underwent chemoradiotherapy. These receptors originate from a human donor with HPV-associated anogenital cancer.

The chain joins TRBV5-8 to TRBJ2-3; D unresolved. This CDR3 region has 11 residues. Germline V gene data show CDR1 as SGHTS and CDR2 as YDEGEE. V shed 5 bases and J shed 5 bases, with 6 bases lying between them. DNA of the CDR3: TGTGCCAGCAGAGGTGGAGATACGCAGTATTTT. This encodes CASRGGDTQYF.

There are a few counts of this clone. CDR3 protein: CASSPQRSEQFF. The DNA of the CDR3 is TGTGCCAGCAGCCCTCAACGCAGTGAGCAGTTCTTC. This chain uses TRBV9 with TRBJ2-1, with D hard to call. In germline, CDR1 is SGDLS, CDR2 YYNGEE. Trimming took 4 bases from V and 9 from J, leaving 11 bases between them. The CDR3 covers 12 residues.

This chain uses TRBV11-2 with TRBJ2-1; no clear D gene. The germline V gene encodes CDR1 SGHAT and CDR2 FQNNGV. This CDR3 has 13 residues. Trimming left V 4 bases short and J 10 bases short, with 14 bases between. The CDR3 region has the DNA TGTGCCAGCAGCTCGACGGATCTGAGGGAGCAGTTCTTC. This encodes CASSSTDLREQFF.

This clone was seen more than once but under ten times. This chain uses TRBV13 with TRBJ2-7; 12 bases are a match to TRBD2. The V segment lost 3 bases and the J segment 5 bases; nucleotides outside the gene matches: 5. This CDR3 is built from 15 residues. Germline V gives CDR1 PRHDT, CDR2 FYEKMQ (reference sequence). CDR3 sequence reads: CASSFPSGGADEQYF. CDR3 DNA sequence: TGTGCCAGCAGCTTTCCTAGCGGGGGGGCAGACGAGCAGTACTTC.

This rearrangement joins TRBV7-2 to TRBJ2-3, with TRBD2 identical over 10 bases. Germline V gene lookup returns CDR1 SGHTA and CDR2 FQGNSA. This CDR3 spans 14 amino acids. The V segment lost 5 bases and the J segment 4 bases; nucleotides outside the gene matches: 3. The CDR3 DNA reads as TGTGCCAGCAGCCCAGCGGGGGGGCCAGATACGCAGTATTTT. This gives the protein CASSPAGGPDTQYF.

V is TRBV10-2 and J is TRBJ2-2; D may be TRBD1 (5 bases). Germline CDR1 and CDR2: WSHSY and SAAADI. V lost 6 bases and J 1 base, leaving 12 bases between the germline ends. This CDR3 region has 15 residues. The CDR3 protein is CASRRGPENTGELFF. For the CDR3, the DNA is TGCGCCAGCAGAAGGGGCCCTGAGAACACCGGGGAGCTGTTTTTT.